This is a list of T cell receptor beta chains from one sample in a study of CD8+ T cells in alopecia areata. The method was immunoSEQ multiplex PCR; TCRdb's version includes in-frame clones alone and lacks a portion of them. The profile shows roughly 200,000 clones, around two fifths of them singletons. The sample consisted of CD4+ T cells sorted from blood, taken between weeks 36 and 40, from a patient treated with tofacitinib. All receptors derive from a human donor with alopecia areata. The CDR3 runs from the conserved cysteine through the conserved F or W. The order of the fields is D gene, V gene, clone size, J gene, CDR3 protein, CDR3 DNA. D genes are given only for firm matches. A row's size may be missing; if present it is once, few, many or a size class.

>-|TRBV29-1|-|TRBJ2-1
CSVFGHHYYNEQFF
TGCAGCGTTTTCGGACACCATTACTACAATGAGCAGTTCTTC
>TRBD1|TRBV6-5|few|TRBJ2-7
CASSNRDRRYF
TGTGCCAGCAGTAACCGGGACAGGCGGTACTTC
>-|TRBV29-1|few|TRBJ2-7
CSVARDSFSYEQYF
TGCAGCGTCGCGCGGGACAGCTTCTCCTACGAGCAGTACTTC
>-|TRBV25-1|few|TRBJ2-7
CASSGLLTPQYF
TGTGCCAGCAGCGGCCTTCTTACTCCGCAGTACTTC
>-|TRBV7-2|few|TRBJ2-3
CASSLSLGGTDTQYF
TGTGCCAGCAGTCTATCCTTAGGGGGCACAGATACGCAGTATTTT
>-|TRBV30|few|TRBJ1-2
CAWSVLALNYGYTF
TGTGCCTGGAGTGTATTGGCCCTAAACTATGGCTACACCTTC
>-|TRBV4-1|once|TRBJ2-6
CASSQTSGANVLTF
TGCGCCAGCAGCCAAACCTCTGGGGCCAACGTCCTGACTTTC
>-|TRBV5-4|-|TRBJ2-6
CASSSKGASGANVLTF
TGTGCCAGCAGCTCGAAAGGAGCCTCTGGGGCCAACGTCCTGACTTTC
>-|TRBV7-9|-|TRBJ2-1
CASSLEGARDEQFF
TGTGCCAGCAGCTTAGAAGGGGCCAGGGATGAGCAGTTCTTC
>TRBD1|TRBV2|-|TRBJ2-1
CASRDRGSLQFF
TGTGCCAGCCGCGACAGGGGGAGTCTGCAGTTCTTC
>-|TRBV29-1|few|TRBJ1-4
CSVDSAEKLFF
TGCAGCGTCGACTCGGCAGAAAAACTGTTTTTT
>-|TRBV25-1|-|TRBJ2-5
CASSVSGWTQYF
TGTGCCAGCAGTGTGTCAGGATGGACCCAGTACTTC
>-|TRBV12-2|few|TRBJ1-2
CASRLEGNGYTF
TGTGCAAGTCGCTTAGAGGGCAATGGCTACACCTTC
>TRBD1|TRBV13|-|TRBJ1-2
CASSWTGDGYTF
TGTGCCAGCAGCTGGACAGGGGATGGCTACACCTTC
>TRBD2|TRBV6-5|-|TRBJ2-5
CASSGAGLSGTQYF
TGTGCCAGCAGTGGAGCGGGACTCAGCGGGACCCAGTACTTC
>TRBD2|TRBV7-8|-|TRBJ2-1
CASSDREGRHEQFF
TGTGCCAGCAGCGACCGGGAGGGCCGGCATGAGCAGTTCTTC
>TRBD2|TRBV9|few|TRBJ2-3
CASSVVLAGGATDTQYF
TGTGCCAGCAGCGTAGTTCTAGCGGGAGGCGCGACAGATACGCAGTATTTT
>-|TRBV5-6|-|TRBJ2-5
CASSSGQGETQYF
TGTGCCAGCAGCTCGGGACAAGGAGAGACCCAGTACTTC
>-|TRBV5-1|few|TRBJ1-1
CASSSGGRNTEAFF
TGTGCCAGCAGCTCTGGCGGCCGGAACACTGAAGCTTTCTTT
>-|TRBV30|few|TRBJ1-5
CAWSTVNYQPQHF
TGTGCCTGGAGTACAGTGAATTATCAGCCCCAGCATTTT
>-|TRBV4-1|-|TRBJ1-4
CASSQVGEKLFF
TGCGCCAGCAGCCAAGTGGGTGAAAAACTGTTTTTT
>TRBD1|TRBV4-2|-|TRBJ1-2
CASSQRPRQGDYGYTF
TGTGCCAGCAGCCAACGCCCGAGACAGGGCGACTATGGCTACACCTTC
>-|TRBV5-4|few|TRBJ2-7
CASSQPTRSSSYEQYF
TGTGCCAGCAGCCAACCTACGCGCTCCAGCTCCTACGAGCAGTACTTC
>-|TRBV5-1|once|TRBJ1-5
CASSLDAGSNQPQHF
TGCGCCAGCAGCTTGGATGCAGGCAGCAATCAGCCCCAGCATTTT
>-|TRBV5-5|few|TRBJ2-1
CASSLLPSGVSYNEQFF
TGTGCCAGCAGCTTACTCCCCAGCGGAGTCTCCTACAATGAGCAGTTCTTC
>-|TRBV28|-|TRBJ2-7
CASKVTGSYEQYF
TGTGCCAGCAAAGTGACAGGCTCCTACGAGCAGTACTTC
>-|TRBV9|-|TRBJ1-2
CASSVASVENYGYTF
TGTGCCAGCAGCGTAGCGTCAGTTGAGAACTATGGCTACACCTTC
>-|TRBV25-1|-|TRBJ2-7
CASSEYPSSYEQYF
TGTGCCAGCAGTGAATATCCTAGCAGCTACGAGCAGTACTTC
>-|TRBV7-2|few|TRBJ2-7
CASSLVGYEQYF
TGTGCCAGCAGCTTAGTGGGTTACGAGCAGTACTTC